This T cell receptor (beta chain) was obtained from a study of a mutant IDH1 vaccine in newly diagnosed glioma (dated by TCRdb to the early 2020s). Notes on the research overall: Vaccination was initiated 4-6 weeks after radiotherapy alone, or concurrently with temozolomide cycles in the chemotherapy-containing groups. Of the approximately 34 patients who were treated, 62.5% were male and roughly 38% were female, and the mean age was around 40 years. Before enrollment, patients had received standard therapy of radiotherapy alone, temozolomide alone, or radiochemotherapy with temozolomide; most received the combination. Visit V12 was the week-35 safety follow-up and visit V13 was the week-47 end of study. Peripheral blood was collected at six visits: V03 (baseline), V05, V07, V10, V12 and V13. For exploratory analyses, some 24 treated patients had longitudinal TCRB deep sequencing done wherever samples were available. Here is what the overall study found, with its caveats: The authors noted that analyses of patient blood samples could not be reproduced because of sample limitations. Pseudoprogression appeared unrelated to alterations in the top peripheral T cell clonotypes detected by TCRB sequencing. Selection of PBMC samples for TCRB deep sequencing was based on availability. Immune responses induced by the vaccine were seen in roughly 95% of patients across multiple MHC alleles.

For CDR1 and CDR2, the germline V gene (reference sequence) lists MNHEY and SMNVEV. Ends trimmed: V by 4 bases, J by 5 bases; bases unmatched to a gene: 5. There are 15 amino acids in the CDR3, from cysteine to phenylalanine inclusive. Only CDR3 DNA remains: 45 bases, in frame from the first base. This clone was seen only once. The clone's antigen remains unknown. Base-call qualities are not available, and no considerably larger clone is one nucleotide away. Library generation was performed with the immunoSEQ multiplex PCR assay. Rearranged TCR beta chain sequences were amplified using the hsTCRB Kit according to the manufacturer's protocol. TCRB libraries were sequenced on an Illumina MiSeq. Per the original workflow: The kit vendor's proprietary platform handled demultiplexing, trimming and gene mapping. TCRdb stores this immuneACCESS table with in-frame sequences only. Part of the clones is absent; in the studies checked, under half of the shortfall reflects unresolved V genes, and no reason is known for the rest. That table gives V, J and clone size, and the DNA gave D and trimming. Present in this sample are some 71,000 clones, around 87% of which were seen just once. 2% to 2.5% of the sample is held by the ten biggest clonotypes.

Interpreted using the paper, the time point label stands for: week 35, safety follow-up. Each vaccine dose, consisting of 300 ug of a 20-mer mutant IDH1 peptide in Montanide, was administered subcutaneously with topical imiquimod. Eight vaccinations were administered to patients in weeks 1, 3, 5, 7, 11, 15, 19 and 23, corresponding to visits V03 through V10. Donors had newly diagnosed WHO grade 3 or 4 IDH1-mutant astrocytomas with loss of nuclear ATRX. The samples were drawn from NOA16, a multicentre, single-arm, open-label phase I trial in Germany that tested a mutant IDH1 peptide vaccine in humans for the first time. Genomic DNA for TCRB sequencing was isolated from EDTA blood with the DNeasy Blood and Tissue Kit.

The receptor was derived from a man younger than 45 with glioma. Sample: PBMCs, taken from a glioma patient whose treatment included an IDH1 peptide vaccine. The V and J genes are TRBV27 and TRBJ2-1, with 10 bases matching TRBD1. The CDR3 protein is CASSSTGTGDNEQFF. The base sequence is TGTGCCAGCAGTTCGACCGGGACAGGGGACAATGAGCAGTTCTTC.